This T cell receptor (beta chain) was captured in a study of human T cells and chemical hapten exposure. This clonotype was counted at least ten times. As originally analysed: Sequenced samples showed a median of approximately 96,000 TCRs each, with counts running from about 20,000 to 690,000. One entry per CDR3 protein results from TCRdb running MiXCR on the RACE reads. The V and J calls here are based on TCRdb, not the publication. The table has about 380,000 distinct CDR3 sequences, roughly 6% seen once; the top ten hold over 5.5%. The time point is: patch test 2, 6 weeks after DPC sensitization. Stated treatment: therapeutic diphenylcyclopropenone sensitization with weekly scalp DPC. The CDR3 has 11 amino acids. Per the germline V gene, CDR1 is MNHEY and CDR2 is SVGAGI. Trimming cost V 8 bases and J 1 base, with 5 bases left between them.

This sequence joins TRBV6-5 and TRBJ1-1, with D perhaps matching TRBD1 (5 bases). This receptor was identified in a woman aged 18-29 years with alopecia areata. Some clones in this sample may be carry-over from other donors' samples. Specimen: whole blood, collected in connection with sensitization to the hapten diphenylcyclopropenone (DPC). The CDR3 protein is CASGQNTEAFF. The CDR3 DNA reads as TGTGCCAGCGGACAGAACACTGAAGCTTTCTTT.